These T cell receptor beta chains were read from a single sample in a study of blood T cell repertoires in COVID-19. Profiling relied on immunoSEQ multiplex PCR, and the TCRdb table lists in-frame clones only, not all of them. The table lists around 100,000 clones, roughly 90% of them singletons. The sequencing input was peripheral blood. The source is a man aged 25 to 45 in a cohort sampled during active COVID-19. Each CDR3 is given with its conserved first and last residue. The D gene is left open where the match is weak. The size entry is marked missing in some rows and otherwise reads once, few, many or a size class.

.,TRBJ1-4,TRBV9,.,CASSVGGGASNEKLFF,TGTGCCAGCAGCGTCGGCGGAGGCGCATCTAATGAAAAACTGTTTTTT
TRBD1,TRBJ2-5,TRBV12-3/TRBV12-4,.,CASSSRDSGTQYF,TGTGCCAGCAGTTCTCGGGACAGCGGGACCCAGTACTTC
.,TRBJ2-1,TRBV18,.,CASSPERIYNEQFF,TGTGCCAGCTCACCGGAGAGAATATACAATGAGCAGTTCTTC
TRBD1,TRBJ2-7,TRBV27,.,CASSPGTGGVNEQYF,TGTGCCAGCAGCCCTGGGACAGGGGGAGTAAACGAGCAGTACTTC
.,TRBJ1-5,TRBV19,.,CASSAAQGSNQPQHF,TGTGCCAGTAGTGCAGCTCAGGGGAGCAATCAGCCCCAGCATTTT
TRBD1,TRBJ1-2,TRBV19,.,CASQGDRAGYTF,TGTGCCAGTCAAGGGGACAGGGCTGGCTACACCTTC
.,TRBJ1-2,TRBV5-1,few,CASSLTENYGYTF,TGCGCCAGCAGCTTGACTGAGAACTATGGCTACACCTTC
.,TRBJ1-6,TRBV14,.,CASSQEQGSNSPLHF,TGTGCCAGCAGCCAAGAGCAGGGCTCTAATTCACCCCTCCACTTT
TRBD2,TRBJ2-3,TRBV6-5,once,CASSYSASGGDTQYF,TGTGCCAGCAGTTACTCAGCCAGCGGGGGCGATACGCAGTATTTT
TRBD1,TRBJ1-2,TRBV6-1,.,CASREQTGGRANYGYTF,TGTGCCAGCAGAGAACAGACAGGGGGCAGGGCTAACTATGGCTACACCTTC
TRBD1,TRBJ1-6,TRBV7-3,.,CASSSTGGKAPLHF,TGTGCCAGCAGCTCGACAGGGGGCAAGGCACCCCTCCACTTT
.,TRBJ2-7,TRBV5-1,.,CASSIGQGEQYF,TGCGCCAGCAGCATAGGACAAGGCGAGCAGTACTTC
.,TRBJ2-3,TRBV27,.,CASRRPGHVDTQYF,TGTGCCAGCAGACGCCCAGGGCATGTAGATACGCAGTATTTT
TRBD1,TRBJ2-7,TRBV5-4,.,CASSSSSGQGVEQYF,TGTGCCAGCAGCTCCAGTTCGGGACAGGGGGTCGAGCAGTACTTC
TRBD1,TRBJ1-1,TRBV12-3/TRBV12-4,.,CASSVGTGTEAFF,TGTGCCAGCAGCGTAGGGACAGGCACTGAAGCTTTCTTT
TRBD1,TRBJ1-1,TRBV28,.,CAISDRGLTEAFF,TGTGCCATCTCAGACAGGGGGCTAACTGAAGCTTTCTTT
.,TRBJ2-2,TRBV7-9,.,CASSFVGGLGGTGELFF,TGTGCCAGCAGCTTTGTCGGGGGTCTAGGTGGCACCGGGGAGCTGTTTTTT
.,TRBJ1-3,TRBV3-1/TRBV3-2,once,CASSQRSGNTIYF,TGTGCCAGCAGCCAACGTAGCGGTAACACCATATATTTT
TRBD1,TRBJ2-7,TRBV4-3,once,CASSLDRGGYEQYF,TGCGCCAGCAGCCTGGACAGGGGAGGCTACGAGCAGTACTTC
.,TRBJ1-2,TRBV27,.,CASGPLGYGYTF,TGTGCCAGCGGGCCGTTGGGCTATGGCTACACCTTC
.,TRBJ1-1,TRBV5-4,.,CASSPQTGPNTEAFF,TGTGCCAGCAGCCCGCAAACAGGACCTAACACTGAAGCTTTCTTT
TRBD1,TRBJ1-1,TRBV28,.,CASSPSGGFTEAFF,TGTGCCAGCAGCCCTTCAGGGGGTTTCACTGAAGCTTTCTTT
.,TRBJ1-4,TRBV10-3,.,CATQEQGNEKLFF,TGTGCCACCCAAGAACAGGGTAATGAAAAACTGTTTTTT
TRBD2,TRBJ2-7,TRBV5-1,.,CASSLAGSGGAYEQYF,TGCGCCAGCAGCTTGGCGGGTAGCGGGGGGGCCTACGAGCAGTACTTC
.,TRBJ1-5,TRBV2,.,CASSEIGGGNQPQHF,TGTGCCAGCAGTGAAATAGGCGGAGGGAATCAGCCCCAGCATTTT
.,TRBJ1-1,TRBV20-1,.,CSASRQLNTEAFF,TGCAGTGCTAGTAGACAGCTAAACACTGAAGCTTTCTTT
TRBD1,TRBJ1-1,TRBV28,few,CASSQPTGMNTEAFF,TGTGCCAGCAGCCAACCGACAGGGATGAACACTGAAGCTTTCTTT
TRBD1,TRBJ2-2,TRBV6-1,.,CASSEMAGGTGELFF,TGTGCCAGCAGTGAAATGGCAGGGGGCACCGGGGAGCTGTTTTTT